These 32 T cell receptor beta chains were all obtained from the same sample, sequenced in a study of T cell responses to AZD1222 COVID-19 vaccine. TCRdb's copy holds only in-frame clones and misses some; the assay was immunoSEQ multiplex PCR. The repertoire holds around 83,000 clones, with about 91% as singletons. This material consisted of peripheral blood, taken on day 0 of AZD1222 vaccination. The source is an adult in good health.

This sequence joins TRBV19 and TRBJ2-7; no clear D. There are 13 residues in the CDR3. CDR1 and CDR2 from the germline V gene are LNHDA and SQIVND (reference sequence). V lost 3 bases to trimming and J lost 4 bases, with 10 bases between them. The CDR3 region has the DNA TGTGCCAGTAGTATGGGTGAGGATTACGAGCAGTACTTC. Protein: CASSMGEDYEQYF.

The chain recombines TRBV28 with TRBJ1-5, with TRBD1 matching 7 bases. The germline V gene encodes CDR1 MDHEN and CDR2 SYDVKM. V gave up 6 bases and J gave up 2 bases; unmatched junction bases: 7. The CDR3 is 15 amino acids. The CDR3 region has the DNA TGTGCCAGCAGCTCCTCAGGGGGGGGCAATCAGCCCCAGCATTTT. It specifies CASSSSGGGNQPQHF.

The J gene is TRBJ1-5, the V gene TRBV11-1; D remains ambiguous. Trimming cost V 5 bases and J 3 bases, with 8 bases left between them. The CDR3 loop spans 13 amino acids. Germline V gene data show CDR1 as SGHAT and CDR2 as FQDESV (reference sequence). The CDR3 DNA follows: TGTGCCAGCAGCCGACAACACAATCAGCCCCAGCATTTT. Encoded protein: CASSRQHNQPQHF.

This sequence joins TRBV3-1 (or the pseudogene TRBV3-2) and TRBJ1-2; perhaps TRBD1 as D (5 bases). Germline V gives CDR1 LGHDT, CDR2 YNNKEL (reference sequence). V was trimmed by 2 bases and J by 4 bases, leaving 14 bases between them. The CDR3 has 15 residues. CDR3 residues: CASSQSPGDAYGYTF. The CDR3 DNA follows: TGTGCCAGCAGCCAATCCCCGGGGGACGCCTATGGCTACACCTTC.

V gene TRBV6-1 combines with J gene TRBJ1-2; D remains unclear. The V and J ends lost 0 bases and 4 bases respectively, with 9 bases between them. From germline, CDR1 is MNHNS and CDR2 SASEGT. The CDR3 extends over 14 amino acids. CDR3: CASSEAGGFYGYTF. DNA of the CDR3: TGTGCCAGCAGTGAAGCGGGTGGGTTCTATGGCTACACCTTC.

This chain links TRBV7-9 with TRBJ1-1, with D perhaps matching TRBD1 (6 bases). Germline V gene lookup returns CDR1 SEHNR and CDR2 FQNEAQ (reference sequence). Trimming shortened V by 4 bases and J by 0 bases, and 15 bases separated the two germline ends. The length of the CDR3 is 16 residues. CDR3 in DNA: TGTGCCAGCAGCTCAGAAGCAGGACAGTTGAACACTGAAGCTTTCTTT. As protein: CASSSEAGQLNTEAFF.

This chain links TRBV14 with TRBJ2-3, with TRBD2 as a possible D gene (6 bases). The germline V gene has CDR1 SGHDN and CDR2 FVKESK. CDR3 length: 15 amino acids. V shed 3 bases and J shed 1 base, with 11 bases lying between them. CDR3 protein: CASSQLRGGTDTQYF. DNA of the CDR3: TGTGCCAGCAGCCAGCTCCGCGGGGGCACAGATACGCAGTATTTT. Complete variable domain (other parts from reference TRBV14 and TRBJ2-3): EAGVTQFPSHSVIEKGQTVTLRCDPISGHDNLYWYRRVMGKEIKFLLHFVKESKQDESGMPNNRFLAERTGGTYSTLKVQPAELEDSGVYFCASSQLRGGTDTQYFGPGTRLTVL.

The DNA of the CDR3 is TGTGCCAGCAGCGCGTGGGACACCCCCTACGAGCAGTACTTC. Translation gives CASSAWDTPYEQYF. The chain links TRBV9 to TRBJ2-7; D may be TRBD1 (6 bases). The V and J ends lost 3 bases and 2 bases respectively, with 12 bases between them. The length of the CDR3 is 14 residues. Germline V gene sequence: CDR1 SGDLS, CDR2 YYNGEE. The full variable domain, rest sourced from reference TRBV9 and TRBJ2-7, is DSGVTQTPKHLITATGQRVTLRCSPRSGDLSVYWYQQSLDQGLQFLIQYYNGEERAKGNILERFSAQQFPDLHSELNLSSLELGDSALYFCASSAWDTPYEQYFGPGTRLTVT.

This chain joins TRBV27 and TRBJ1-2, with D possibly being TRBD1 (5 bases). CDR1 MNHEY and CDR2 SMNVEV come from the germline V gene (reference sequence). The germline V and J ends were trimmed by 2 bases and 1 base, with 14 bases remaining between them. The CDR3 covers 16 residues. In nucleotides, the CDR3 is TGTGCCAGCAGTTTACGGGGCAGGGCCGTTAACTATGGCTACACCTTC. Translated, it gives CASSLRGRAVNYGYTF.

This clone came up once. The J gene is TRBJ2-7, the V gene TRBV5-5, with D perhaps TRBD2 (6 bases). The length of the CDR3 is 15 residues. Germline V lookup: CDR1 SGHKS, CDR2 YYEKEE (reference sequence). V lost 1 base, J lost 4 bases, and 15 bases lay in between. CDR3 nucleotide sequence: TGTGCCAGCAGCTTGCGACTTGAAGGGACTTACGAGCAGTACTTC. Translation gives CASSLRLEGTYEQYF.

The chain is built from TRBV13 and TRBJ1-1; D is ambiguous. V was pared by 6 bases and J by 7 bases, with 15 bases between. This CDR3 has 13 amino acids. CDR1 and CDR2 from the germline V gene are PRHDT and FYEKMQ (reference sequence). The CDR3 DNA sequence: TGTGCCAGCAGGGAGGCAGCATCGGTTGAAGCTTTCTTT. Its translation is CASREAASVEAFF.

V and J are TRBV5-1 and TRBJ2-1; 7 nucleotides agree with TRBD2. Germline CDR1 SGHRS, CDR2 YFSETQ. The ends lost 0 bases at V and 7 bases at J; junction bases unmatched: 4. The CDR3 extends over 14 amino acids. This chain's CDR3 is CASSLGLAVNEQFF. The CDR3 DNA follows: TGCGCCAGCAGCTTGGGACTAGCCGTGAATGAGCAGTTCTTC. The full variable domain, completed using reference TRBV5-1 and TRBJ2-1, is KAGVTQTPRYLIKTRGQQVTLSCSPISGHRSVSWYQQTPGQGLQFLFEYFSETQRNKGNFPGRFSGRQFSNSRSEMNVSTLELGDSALYLCASSLGLAVNEQFFGPGTRLTVL.

The chain has TRBV15 and TRBJ2-1; 12 nucleotides match TRBD1. Germline CDR1 is LNHNV and CDR2 is YYDKDF (reference sequence). Unmatched junction bases numbered 15, after V lost 6 bases and J lost 0 bases. The CDR3 is 20 amino acids. For the CDR3, the DNA is TGTGCCACCAGACCGCCTCCGGGACAGGGGGCTAGCGGCTCCTACAATGAGCAGTTCTTC. It encodes CATRPPPGQGASGSYNEQFF. Drawing the rest from reference TRBV15 and TRBJ2-1, the complete variable domain is DAMVIQNPRYQVTQFGKPVTLSCSQTLNHNVMYWYQQKSSQAPKLLFHYYDKDFNNEADTPDNFQSRRPNTSFCFLDIRSPGLGDTAMYLCATRPPPGQGASGSYNEQFFGPGTRLTVL.

The chain carries TRBV28 and TRBJ2-7; D is ambiguous. Germline-derived CDR1 and CDR2 are MDHEN and SYDVKM. V lost 7 bases and J 0 bases, leaving 13 bases between the germline ends. This CDR3 contains 14 residues. As DNA, the CDR3 is TGTGCCAGCACCGAACCGGGCCTCTCCTACGAGCAGTACTTC. Translating gives CASTEPGLSYEQYF.

The chain recombines TRBV27 with TRBJ1-1; D gene ambiguous. Deletions cut 6 bases from V and 4 bases from J, with 18 bases between. Per the germline V gene, CDR1 is MNHEY and CDR2 is SMNVEV (reference sequence). The CDR3 covers 15 residues. CDR3 DNA: TGTGCCAGCAGACCTCTGCCGGCGGGCGGCACTGAAGCTTTCTTT. This codes for CASRPLPAGGTEAFF.

The rearrangement joins TRBV30 to TRBJ2-7; D gene ambiguous. CDR3 length: 12 residues. CDR1 is GTSNPN, CDR2 SVGIG, per germline (reference sequence). V was trimmed by 3 bases and J by 5 bases, leaving 11 bases between them. The CDR3 DNA sequence: TGTGCCTGGAGAGTAGGAGCAAACGAGCAGTACTTC. Translation: CAWRVGANEQYF.

This clone came up once. This chain connects TRBV6-5 to TRBJ2-5, with TRBD2 matching 9 bases. V lost 6 bases and J lost 5; bases outside the gene matches: 7. This CDR3 comprises 14 residues. CDR1 is MNHEY and CDR2 is SVGAGI in the germline V gene. CDR3 sequence reads: CASRYSGSGETQYF. In DNA form, the CDR3 reads TGTGCCAGCAGATATAGCGGGAGCGGGGAGACCCAGTACTTC.

The chain joins TRBV7-2 to TRBJ2-7; D possibly matches TRBD1 or TRBD2 (5 bases each). This CDR3 has 17 residues. V was clipped by 1 base and J by 4 bases, with 20 bases between them. Germline V CDR1 and CDR2: SGHTA, FQGNSA. The CDR3 is CASSLVGGPSTFYEQYF. The CDR3 coding sequence is TGTGCCAGCAGCTTAGTTGGGGGTCCATCCACATTTTACGAGCAGTACTTC. Filled out from reference TRBV7-2 and TRBJ2-7, the complete variable domain reads GAGVSQSPSNKVTEKGKDVELRCDPISGHTALYWYRQSLGQGLEFLIYFQGNSAPDKSGLPSDRFSAERTGGSVSTLTIQRTQQEDSAVYLCASSLVGGPSTFYEQYFGPGTRLTVT.

A few counts support this clone. The chain combines TRBV20-1 with TRBJ2-1, with D perhaps matching TRBD1 (6 bases). CDR3 length: 10 amino acids. V lost 6 bases and J lost 7, with 7 bases in between. Germline V gene sequence: CDR1 DFQATT, CDR2 SNEGSKA (reference sequence). CDR3: CSATGNEQFF. Written as DNA, the CDR3 is TGCAGTGCCACAGGGAATGAGCAGTTCTTC.

The rearrangement uses TRBV7-6 and TRBJ2-1; TRBD1 matches at 7 bases. J lost 5 bases, V lost 1 base, and 20 bases had no gene match. The CDR3 length is 20 residues. Per the germline V gene, CDR1 is SGHVS and CDR2 is FNYEAQ. Here the CDR3 reads CASSLVVPGGVPSPHNEQFF. In DNA form, the CDR3 reads TGTGCCAGCAGCTTAGTTGTCCCAGGGGGAGTTCCCTCGCCTCACAATGAGCAGTTCTTC.

The chain combines TRBV21-1 with TRBJ1-6. TRBV21-1 is recorded as a pseudogene. The CDR3 extends over 16 amino acids. Written as DNA, the CDR3 is TGTGCCAGCAGCAAAAGGGGAGACAAAAAAAATTCACCCCTCCACTTT. This codes for CASSKRGDKKNSPLHF.

This sequence joins TRBV10-3 and TRBJ2-1, with 14 bases aligning to TRBD2. The CDR3 extends over 15 amino acids. The germline V gene encodes CDR1 ENHRY and CDR2 SYGVKD. Unmatched junction bases numbered 5, after V lost 8 bases and J lost 5 bases. The CDR3 nucleotides read TGTGCCATCGGGGGACTAGCGGGAGCTGACAATGAGCAGTTCTTC. Translation gives CAIGGLAGADNEQFF.

The V gene is TRBV5-4, the J gene TRBJ2-1; D call uncertain. The V end lost 7 bases, the J end lost 4 bases, and 12 bases lay between the germline ends. From germline, CDR1 is SGHNT and CDR2 YYREEE (reference sequence). This CDR3 is 13 amino acids long. The CDR3 DNA reads TGTGCCAGCCCCTCCAATGTGTACAATGAGCAGTTCTTC. Translated: CASPSNVYNEQFF.

Turning to this clone: This same CDR3 is encoded by further DNA sequences in the sample. This chain connects TRBV18 to TRBJ1-2; D unclear. With 2 bases removed from V and 1 base from J, the gap between germline ends came to 5 bases. Germline CDR1 KGHSH, CDR2 LQKENI. This CDR3 is built from 13 residues. The CDR3 DNA sequence: TGTGCCAGCTCACCAGAAGATAACTATGGCTACACCTTC. Translating gives CASSPEDNYGYTF.

This chain links TRBV9 with TRBJ2-2; D is ambiguous. The CDR3 has 14 residues. Germline CDR1 SGDLS, CDR2 YYNGEE. V was cut by 2 bases and J by 2 bases, with 7 bases left in between. CDR3 bases: TGTGCCAGCAGCGTTTTACCAAACACCGGGGAGCTGTTTTTT. It translates to CASSVLPNTGELFF. Variable domain in full (rest from reference TRBV9 and TRBJ2-2): DSGVTQTPKHLITATGQRVTLRCSPRSGDLSVYWYQQSLDQGLQFLIQYYNGEERAKGNILERFSAQQFPDLHSELNLSSLELGDSALYFCASSVLPNTGELFFGEGSRLTVL.

This clone was seen just once. V is TRBV28 and J is TRBJ1-3, with D tentatively TRBD1 (5 bases). V dropped 11 bases and J dropped 2 bases, with 13 bases sitting between them. Germline V gene sequence: CDR1 MDHEN, CDR2 SYDVKM. CDR3 length: 13 residues. CDR3 bases: TGTGCCCTCGGGGGGGGTGCTGGAAACACCATATATTTT. This codes for CALGGGAGNTIYF. The full variable domain, its missing parts supplied by reference TRBV28 and TRBJ1-3, is DVKVTQSSRYLVKRTGEKVFLECVQDMDHENMFWYRQDPGLGLRLIYFSYDVKMKEKGDIPEGYSVSREKKERFSLILESASTNQTSMYLCALGGGAGNTIYFGEGSWLTVV.

The rearrangement joins TRBV27 to TRBJ2-7, with D possibly matching TRBD1 (6 bases). The germline V and J ends were trimmed by 4 bases and 7 bases, with 11 bases remaining between them. This CDR3 has 12 amino acids. Germline CDR1 reads MNHEY; CDR2 reads SMNVEV (reference sequence). DNA of the CDR3: TGTGCCAGCAGTTCCCAGGGGTGGGAGCAGTACTTC. Protein sequence: CASSSQGWEQYF.

The chain links TRBV29-1 to TRBJ2-5; D is tentatively TRBD1 or TRBD2 (5 bases each). Germline V gene data show CDR1 as SQVTM and CDR2 as ANQGSEA. V lost 3 bases, J lost 2 bases, and 10 bases lay in between. This CDR3 region has 13 residues. CDR3 sequence: CSVERDGQETQYF. CDR3 nucleotide sequence: TGCAGCGTTGAGAGGGACGGACAAGAGACCCAGTACTTC.

The chain joins TRBV7-8 to TRBJ2-7, with unresolved D. Germline loops: CDR1 SGHVS, CDR2 FQNEAQ. This CDR3 region has 16 residues. V lost 5 bases and J 7 bases, leaving 24 bases between the germline ends. For the CDR3, the DNA is TGTGCCAGCAGCACCCCCTGGGTAGGGTTTTTGGGGGAGCAGTACTTC. Encoded protein: CASSTPWVGFLGEQYF.

The chain employs TRBV28 and TRBJ2-1; the match to TRBD2 covers 10 bases. In germline, CDR1 is MDHEN, CDR2 SYDVKM. Trimming at V came to 2 bases and at J to 3 bases, leaving 4 bases not matched to a gene. The CDR3 sequence is 16 residues long. The CDR3 coding sequence is TGTGCCAGCAGTTTACCTAGCGGGAGAAGCTACAATGAGCAGTTCTTC. Amino acids: CASSLPSGRSYNEQFF.

The J gene is TRBJ1-5, the V gene TRBV28; no clear D. The V gene lost 6 bases and the J gene lost 11 bases, with 8 bases spanning the gap. This CDR3 region has 10 residues. CDR1 MDHEN and CDR2 SYDVKM come from the germline V gene. The CDR3 loop reads CASSRVAQHF. In DNA form, the CDR3 reads TGTGCCAGCAGCCGGGTAGCCCAGCATTTT. Combining the CDR3 with reference TRBV28 and TRBJ1-5 gives the whole variable domain DVKVTQSSRYLVKRTGEKVFLECVQDMDHENMFWYRQDPGLGLRLIYFSYDVKMKEKGDIPEGYSVSREKKERFSLILESASTNQTSMYLCASSRVAQHFGDGTRLSIL.

The rearrangement links TRBV7-2 to TRBJ2-3, with TRBD2 identical over 13 bases. The CDR3 spans 16 residues. The V gene end was trimmed by 6 bases and the J gene end by 4 bases; junction bases not matched to a gene: 7. Per the germline V gene, CDR1 is SGHTA and CDR2 is FQGNSA. CDR3 sequence reads: CASSHGLAGAPDTQYF. The CDR3 DNA reads as TGTGCCAGCAGTCACGGACTAGCGGGGGCACCAGATACGCAGTATTTT.